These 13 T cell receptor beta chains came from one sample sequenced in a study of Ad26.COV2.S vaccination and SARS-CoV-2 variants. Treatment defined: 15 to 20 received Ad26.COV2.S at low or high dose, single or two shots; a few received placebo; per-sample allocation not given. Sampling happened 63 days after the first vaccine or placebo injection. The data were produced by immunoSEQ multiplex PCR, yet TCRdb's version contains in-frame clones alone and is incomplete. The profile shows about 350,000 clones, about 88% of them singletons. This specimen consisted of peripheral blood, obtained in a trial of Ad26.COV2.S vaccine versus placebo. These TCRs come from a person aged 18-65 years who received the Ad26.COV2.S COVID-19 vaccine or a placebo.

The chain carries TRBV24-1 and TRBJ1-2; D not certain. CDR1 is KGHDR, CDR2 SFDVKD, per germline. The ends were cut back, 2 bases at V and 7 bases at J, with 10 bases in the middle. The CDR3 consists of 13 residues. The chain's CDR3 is CATSDSPKGGYTF. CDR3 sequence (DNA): TGTGCCACCAGTGATTCCCCAAAGGGTGGCTACACCTTC.

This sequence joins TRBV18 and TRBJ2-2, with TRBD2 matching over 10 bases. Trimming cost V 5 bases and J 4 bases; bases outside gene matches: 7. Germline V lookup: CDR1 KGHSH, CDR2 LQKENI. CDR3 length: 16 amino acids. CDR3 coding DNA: TGTGCCAGCTCAGTCCCTAGCGGGAGTTCCACCGGGGAGCTGTTTTTT. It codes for CASSVPSGSSTGELFF.

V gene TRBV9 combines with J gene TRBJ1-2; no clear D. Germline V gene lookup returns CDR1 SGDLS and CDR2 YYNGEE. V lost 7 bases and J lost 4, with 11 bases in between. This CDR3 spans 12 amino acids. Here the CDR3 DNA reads TGTGCCAGCTCTGCGGCTTTCTATGGCTACACCTTC. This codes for CASSAAFYGYTF.

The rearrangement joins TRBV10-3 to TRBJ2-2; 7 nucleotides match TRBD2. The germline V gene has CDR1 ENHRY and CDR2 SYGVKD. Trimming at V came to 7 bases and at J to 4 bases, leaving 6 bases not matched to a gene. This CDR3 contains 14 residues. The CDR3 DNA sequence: TGTGCCATCACCCAACTAGCGACCACCGGGGAGCTGTTTTTT. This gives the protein CAITQLATTGELFF.

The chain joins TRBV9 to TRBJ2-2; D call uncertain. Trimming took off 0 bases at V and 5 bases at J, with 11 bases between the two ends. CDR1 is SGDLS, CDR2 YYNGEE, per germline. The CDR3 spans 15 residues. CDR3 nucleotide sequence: TGTGCCAGCAGCGTAGTGAGTGTCGGAACCGGGGAGCTGTTTTTT. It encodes CASSVVSVGTGELFF.

In DNA, the CDR3 is TGCGCCAGCAGCTTGGAGGCAGCTACCTACAATGAGCAGTTCTTC. This codes for CASSLEAATYNEQFF. V and J are TRBV5-1 and TRBJ2-1; D not certain. The V gene's germline CDR1 is SGHRS and CDR2 YFSETQ. Trimming stripped 0 bases from V and 2 bases from J, with 9 bases between. The CDR3 is 15 amino acids.

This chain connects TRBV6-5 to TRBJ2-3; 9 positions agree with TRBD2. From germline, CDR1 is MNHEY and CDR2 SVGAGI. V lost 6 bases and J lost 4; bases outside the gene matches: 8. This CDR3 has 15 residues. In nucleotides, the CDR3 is TGTGCCAGCAGAGGGGCGGGAGGGGGGCCAGATACGCAGTATTTT. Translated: CASRGAGGGPDTQYF.

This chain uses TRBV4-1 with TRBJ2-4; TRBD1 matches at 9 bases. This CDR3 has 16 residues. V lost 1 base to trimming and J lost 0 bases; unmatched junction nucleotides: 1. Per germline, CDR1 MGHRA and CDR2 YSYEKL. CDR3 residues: CASSQVGQGAKNIQYF. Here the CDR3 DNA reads TGCGCCAGCAGCCAAGTGGGACAGGGAGCCAAAAACATTCAGTACTTC.

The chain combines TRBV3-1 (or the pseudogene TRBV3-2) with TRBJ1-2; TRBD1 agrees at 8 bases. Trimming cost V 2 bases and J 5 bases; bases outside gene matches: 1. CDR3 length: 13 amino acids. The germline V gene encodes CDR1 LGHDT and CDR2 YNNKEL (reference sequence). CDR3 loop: CASSQQGAYGYTF. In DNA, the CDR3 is TGTGCCAGCAGCCAACAGGGGGCTTATGGCTACACCTTC.

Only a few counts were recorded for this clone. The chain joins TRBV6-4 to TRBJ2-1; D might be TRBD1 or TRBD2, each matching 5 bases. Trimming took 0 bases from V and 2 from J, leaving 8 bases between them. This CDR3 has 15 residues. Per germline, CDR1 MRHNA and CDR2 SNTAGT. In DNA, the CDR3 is TGTGCCAGCAGTGACTCGGGGGAGCCCTACAATGAGCAGTTCTTC. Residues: CASSDSGEPYNEQFF.

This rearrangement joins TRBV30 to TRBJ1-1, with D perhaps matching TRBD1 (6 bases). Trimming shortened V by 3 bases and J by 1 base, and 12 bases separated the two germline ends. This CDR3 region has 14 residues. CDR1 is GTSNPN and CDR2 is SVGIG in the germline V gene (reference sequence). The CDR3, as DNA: TGTGCCTGGAGGTTGGGACAACCGAACACTGAAGCTTTCTTT. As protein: CAWRLGQPNTEAFF.

The chain's CDR3 is CASSYLLGTGGQTQYF. In DNA, the CDR3 is TGTGCCAGCAGTTACCTACTCGGGACAGGGGGACAGACCCAGTACTTC. The chain is built from TRBV6-2 or TRBV6-3 and TRBJ2-5; 11 bases map to TRBD1. This CDR3 has 16 amino acids. Germline V lookup: CDR1 MNHEY, CDR2 SVGEGT. V lost 2 bases, J lost 6 bases, and 8 bases stayed unmatched.

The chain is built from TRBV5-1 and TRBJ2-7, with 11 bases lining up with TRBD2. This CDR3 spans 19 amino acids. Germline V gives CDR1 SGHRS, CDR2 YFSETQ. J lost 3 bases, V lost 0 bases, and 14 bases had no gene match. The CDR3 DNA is TGCGCCAGCAGCTTGGGGTTAGTACCTTTAGCGGGAGGGTTCTACGAGCAGTACTTC. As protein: CASSLGLVPLAGGFYEQYF.